The 16 T cell receptor beta chains given below trace back to one sample, sequenced in a study of CD8 T cells in ankylosing spondylitis. TCRdb called the 5' RACE reads again in MiXCR, with one record for every CDR3 protein. The sample records approximately 290,000 distinct CDR3 sequences, under 25% being singletons. Material: blood, either unsorted or a sorted T cell fraction (not recorded which). The receptors originated from a female donor with ankylosing spondylitis or in good health (not recorded which).

There are a few counts of this clonotype. The V gene is TRBV6-5, the J gene TRBJ2-7, with D perhaps matching TRBD1 (5 bases). Germline V gene data show CDR1 as MNHEY and CDR2 as SVGAGI. The CDR3 spans 14 residues. Trimming left V 2 bases short and J 2 bases short, with 10 bases between. CDR3 in amino acids: CASSYRGIAYEQYF. The CDR3 nucleotides read TGTGCCAGCAGTTACAGGGGCATCGCCTACGAGCAGTACTTC.

This chain joins TRBV10-3 and TRBJ1-1; D gene unclear. The CDR3 runs 13 residues. CDR1 ENHRY and CDR2 SYGVKD come from the germline V gene. Trimming took off 3 bases at V and 3 bases at J, with 8 bases between the two ends. DNA for the CDR3: TGTGCCATCAGTGACCGGACCTACACTGAAGCTTTCTTT. Translation gives CAISDRTYTEAFF.

The chain links TRBV5-1 to TRBJ2-7, with D uncertain. V was cut by 0 bases and J by 5 bases, with 12 bases left in between. The CDR3 contains 14 residues. Germline V gene sequence: CDR1 SGHRS, CDR2 YFSETQ. In nucleotides, the CDR3 is TGCGCCAGCAGCTTGGGAGCGCCAGTCCACGAGCAGTACTTC. It encodes CASSLGAPVHEQYF.

This clonotype qualifies as medium-sized. The CDR3 DNA follows: TGTGCCAGCAGTGACCGACACCGATTAGCCAAAAACATTCAGTACTTC. This gives the protein CASSDRHRLAKNIQYF. The chain couples TRBV12-3 or TRBV12-4 to TRBJ2-4; D not certain. Trimming took off 5 bases at V and 0 bases at J, with 14 bases between the two ends. The CDR3 is 16 residues long.

The J gene is TRBJ2-7, the V gene TRBV10-3, with a weak D call TRBD1 (5 bases). Trimming left V 2 bases short and J 6 bases short, with 17 bases between. The CDR3 consists of 15 residues. CDR1 is ENHRY, CDR2 SYGVKD, per germline. CDR3 residues: CAISEPLGRSGEQYF. The CDR3, as DNA: TGTGCCATCAGTGAGCCCCTGGGGCGGTCAGGCGAGCAGTACTTC.

Here the CDR3 DNA reads TGCAGCGTTGGGGGAACAGGGAGGGAGCAGTACTTC. Protein product: CSVGGTGREQYF. This chain links TRBV29-1 with TRBJ2-7; D is tentatively TRBD1 or TRBD2 (6 bases each). The CDR3 is 12 residues long. The germline V gene has CDR1 SQVTM and CDR2 ANQGSEA. The V gene lost 4 bases and the J gene lost 7 bases, with 14 bases spanning the gap.

V usage is TRBV6-2 or TRBV6-3 and J usage is TRBJ2-4; D gene ambiguous. The germline V and J ends were trimmed by 7 bases and 8 bases, with 9 bases remaining between them. Germline values: CDR1 MNHEY, CDR2 SVGEGT. The CDR3 runs 11 residues. CDR3 sequence reads: CASTSFDIQYF. DNA for the CDR3: TGTGCCAGCACCTCCTTTGACATTCAGTACTTC.

This clonotype was seen only a few times. The chain recombines TRBV6-5 with TRBJ1-1; weak D call: TRBD1 (5 bases). V lost 4 bases, J lost 2 bases, and 11 bases lay in between. The germline CDR1 and CDR2 sequences are MNHEY and SVGAGI. CDR3 length: 14 amino acids. The CDR3: CASSLDSFNTEAFF. The CDR3 DNA sequence: TGTGCCAGCAGTTTAGACAGTTTTAACACTGAAGCTTTCTTT.

This clonotype was seen only a few times. This sequence joins TRBV20-1 and TRBJ2-2, with 9 bases fitting TRBD2. Germline trimming cut 5 bases from V and 5 bases from J; bases unmatched to any gene: 6. Germline V gives CDR1 DFQATT, CDR2 SNEGSKA (reference sequence). CDR3 length equals 14 residues. The chain's CDR3 is CSAFIAGATGELFF. The CDR3 coding sequence is TGCAGTGCTTTCATAGCGGGAGCGACCGGGGAGCTGTTTTTT.

V gene TRBV5-1 combines with J gene TRBJ2-1; TRBD1 agrees at 8 bases. The CDR3 is 16 residues long. With V trimmed by 3 bases and J by 4 bases, 9 bases remained unmatched. Germline V CDR1 and CDR2: SGHRS, YFSETQ. This chain's CDR3 is CASSYGQGKGYNEQFF. DNA of the CDR3: TGCGCCAGCAGCTACGGACAGGGCAAAGGATACAATGAGCAGTTCTTC.

This chain connects TRBV6-2 or TRBV6-3 to TRBJ1-5; 10 bases agree with TRBD1. V dropped 3 bases and J dropped 4; count of bases not matched to a gene: 12. The CDR3 is made up of 18 amino acids. CDR1 and CDR2 from the germline V gene are MNHEY and SVGEGT. CDR3 sequence: CASSYEWDRGTGNQPQHF. The CDR3 nucleotides read TGTGCCAGCAGTTATGAGTGGGACAGGGGCACTGGGAATCAGCCCCAGCATTTT.

This chain links TRBV5-4 with TRBJ1-2; possible D gene TRBD1, 5 bases. From germline, CDR1 is SGHNT and CDR2 YYREEE (reference sequence). V lost 5 bases, J lost 8 bases, and 22 bases lay in between. CDR3 length: 15 residues. The CDR3, as DNA: TGTGCCAGCAGGTCTCAGGGTTCGAGAATATCAGGCTACACCTTC. This translates into CASRSQGSRISGYTF.

This clonotype came up a few times. CDR3 sequence: CSVEAPGTEAFF. CDR3 in DNA: TGCAGCGTTGAAGCTCCCGGAACTGAAGCTTTCTTT. This sequence joins TRBV29-1 and TRBJ1-1; D is ambiguous. Trimming took off 1 base at V and 5 bases at J, with 8 bases between the two ends. This CDR3 region has 12 residues. Germline CDR1 SQVTM, CDR2 ANQGSEA.

Many counts were recorded for this clonotype. The chain is built from TRBV29-1 and TRBJ1-5; tentatively, D is TRBD1 (5 bases). This CDR3 region has 13 residues. CDR1 and CDR2 (germline): SQVTM, ANQGSEA. Trimming pared 6 bases from V and 4 bases from J, leaving 13 bases between. The CDR3 spells CSVSGTGNQPQHF. Written as DNA, the CDR3 is TGCAGCGTCAGCGGGACGGGAAATCAGCCCCAGCATTTT.

In this sample, this clonotype turned up a few times. This sequence joins TRBV6-2 or TRBV6-3 and TRBJ2-1, with 8 bases aligning to TRBD2. Unmatched junction bases numbered 5, after V lost 7 bases and J lost 3 bases. The V gene's germline CDR1 is MNHEY and CDR2 SVGEGT. The length of the CDR3 is 14 residues. The chain's CDR3 is CASKSGGDYNEQFF. As DNA, the CDR3 is TGTGCCAGCAAATCGGGGGGGGACTACAATGAGCAGTTCTTC.

This clonotype was recorded a few times. This chain connects TRBV5-1 to TRBJ2-7, with D possibly matching TRBD1 (6 bases). The CDR3 is 14 amino acids. Germline V CDR1 and CDR2: SGHRS, YFSETQ. V gave up 0 bases and J gave up 2 bases, with 9 bases separating them. This CDR3 reads CASSLVTGAYEQYF. The DNA of the CDR3 is TGCGCCAGCAGCTTGGTGACAGGAGCCTACGAGCAGTACTTC.